Following are 22 T cell receptor beta chains from one sample sequenced in a study of blood T cell repertoires in COVID-19. Here immunoSEQ multiplex PCR was the method, and the copy in TCRdb shows in-frame clones only, minus some. The sample holds some 110,000 clones; around 75% are singletons and the top ten take 0.8% to 1%. The sample was peripheral blood. These TCRs come from a human donor with acute or convalescent COVID-19. The donor label of this sample is uncertain.

The J gene is TRBJ2-7, the V gene TRBV2; D is ambiguous. V shed 5 bases and J shed 1 base, with 9 bases lying between them. Germline loops: CDR1 SNHLY, CDR2 FYNNEI. This CDR3 is built from 13 residues. CDR3 in amino acids: CASSISVSYEQYV. In DNA form, the CDR3 reads TGTGCCAGCAGTATTTCCGTTTCCTACGAGCAGTACGTC.

This chain uses TRBV12-3 or TRBV12-4 with TRBJ2-7; possibly TRBD1 for D (6 bases). The CDR3 spans 13 residues. The V end lost 4 bases, the J end lost 2 bases, and 9 bases lay between the germline ends. The chain's CDR3 is CASSSEGAYEQYF. The CDR3 nucleotides are TGTGCCAGCAGTTCCGAGGGGGCCTACGAGCAGTACTTC.

Many counts were recorded for this clone. The chain has TRBV5-1 and TRBJ2-7; 12 bases are shared with TRBD1. The trim removed 3 bases at V and 2 bases at J, leaving 3 bases unmatched. CDR1 and CDR2 from the germline V gene are SGHRS and YFSETQ. CDR3 size: 15 residues. DNA of the CDR3: TGCGCCAGCAGCTGGGGACAGGGGGCAACCTACGAGCAGTACTTC. Translating it yields CASSWGQGATYEQYF.

V is TRBV28 and J is TRBJ2-7; 12 nucleotides match TRBD2. Germline V gives CDR1 MDHEN, CDR2 SYDVKM. The ends lost 5 bases at V and 2 bases at J; junction bases unmatched: 7. The CDR3 contains 16 residues. This chain's CDR3 is CASSPSSGGAPYEQYF. CDR3 coding DNA: TGTGCCAGCAGTCCATCTAGCGGGGGGGCCCCCTACGAGCAGTACTTC.

The table lists this clone with a few counts. V usage is TRBV7-2 and J usage is TRBJ2-1; 10 nucleotides line up with TRBD2. The V gene's germline CDR1 is SGHTA and CDR2 FQGNSA. V trimming: 5 bases; J trimming: 4 bases; junction bases outside the gene matches: 8. This CDR3 spans 16 amino acids. The CDR3 spells CASSQMSGGAYNEQFF. In DNA form, the CDR3 reads TGTGCCAGCAGCCAAATGAGCGGGGGGGCGTACAATGAGCAGTTCTTC. Together with reference TRBV7-2 and TRBJ2-1, the CDR3 gives the full variable domain: GAGVSQSPSNKVTEKGKDVELRCDPISGHTALYWYRQSLGQGLEFLIYFQGNSAPDKSGLPSDRFSAERTGGSVSTLTIQRTQQEDSAVYLCASSQMSGGAYNEQFFGPGTRLTVL.

This chain uses TRBV24-1 with TRBJ1-4, with 8 bases identical to TRBD1. The CDR3 length is 21 residues. V dropped 0 bases and J dropped 8; count of bases not matched to a gene: 22. Germline V gives CDR1 KGHDR, CDR2 SFDVKD. Here the CDR3 DNA reads TGTGCCACCAGTGATTTGCGACTCCAACCGGGACAGGAAAACAGTAGGGAAAAACTGTTTTTT. This translates into CATSDLRLQPGQENSREKLFF.

J is TRBJ2-5 and V is TRBV9, with D perhaps TRBD1 (6 bases). The V and J ends lost 6 bases and 2 bases respectively, with 14 bases between them. CDR1 SGDLS and CDR2 YYNGEE come from the germline V gene. The CDR3 has 14 amino acids. For the CDR3, the DNA is TGTGCCAGCACCGGCAGGGGTGGGCAAGAGACCCAGTACTTC. Translation: CASTGRGGQETQYF.

The CDR3 region has the DNA TGTGCCAGTAGCCGCAGGGGGCGGGACACCGGGGAGCTGTTTTTT. Amino acids: CASSRRGRDTGELFF. The rearrangement uses TRBV19 and TRBJ2-2; TRBD1 aligns across 8 bases. CDR1 and CDR2 (germline): LNHDA, SQIVND (reference sequence). This CDR3 is 15 amino acids long. The V segment lost 6 bases and the J segment 3 bases; nucleotides outside the gene matches: 6.

The chain has TRBV5-6 and TRBJ2-7; 12 bases are a match to TRBD2. J gave up 6 bases and V 0 bases, and 13 bases lay outside the gene matches. Germline CDR1 is SGHDT and CDR2 is YYEEEE. CDR3 length equals 18 residues. DNA of the CDR3: TGTGCCAGCAGCTTGGAGGGACTAGCGGGCCCGTACGGCGTCGAGCAGTACGTC. As protein: CASSLEGLAGPYGVEQYV.

This clone was detected a few times. The genes are TRBV7-6 and TRBJ2-3; D gene unclear. Germline V CDR1 and CDR2: SGHVS, FNYEAQ. Trimming removed 5 bases at V and 2 bases at J, with 11 bases between. The CDR3 consists of 14 residues. CDR3: CASSLNADTDTQYF. The DNA for the CDR3 is TGTGCCAGCAGCCTGAACGCGGACACAGATACGCAGTATTTT.

The gene calls are TRBV11-2 and TRBJ2-2, with a possible D match to TRBD1 (5 bases). This CDR3 contains 15 residues. V shed 2 bases and J shed 3 bases, with 10 bases lying between them. Germline lookup yields CDR1 SGHAT and CDR2 FQNNGV. The CDR3 DNA sequence: TGTGCCAGCAGCTTATTCGGCAGGGACACCGGGGAGCTGTTTTTT. It codes for CASSLFGRDTGELFF.

This clone was found a few times. The rearrangement uses TRBV24-1 and TRBJ2-1; 8 bases line up with TRBD2. Losses at the gene ends were 7 bases for V and 6 bases for J; bases not matched to a gene: 10. Germline CDR1 is KGHDR and CDR2 is SFDVKD. CDR3 length equals 15 residues. The CDR3 reads CATSQGLRGANEQFF. The CDR3 DNA sequence: TGTGCCACCAGCCAGGGATTGCGGGGGGCCAATGAGCAGTTCTTC.

In the case of this clone: It may be a read error: a sequence one base away is much more abundant. The chain joins TRBV7-9 to TRBJ2-7, with D perhaps TRBD1 (6 bases). The CDR3 is made up of 14 amino acids. V lost 4 bases and J 0 bases, leaving 10 bases between the germline ends. The V gene's germline CDR1 is SEHNR and CDR2 FQNEAQ (reference sequence). This chain's CDR3 is CASSSTGSSYEQYV. The DNA for the CDR3 is TGTGCCAGCAGCTCGACAGGCAGCTCCTACGAGCAGTACGTC.

This rearrangement joins TRBV18 to TRBJ1-3, with D possibly matching TRBD1 (6 bases). Germline lookup yields CDR1 KGHSH and CDR2 LQKENI. V lost 6 bases, J lost 0 bases, and 15 bases lay in between. This CDR3 has 16 amino acids. This CDR3 reads CASSELDSSSGNTIYF. In nucleotides, the CDR3 is TGTGCCAGCTCGGAGTTGGACAGTAGCTCTGGAAACACCATATATTTT.

V usage is TRBV6-5 and J usage is TRBJ1-5; D not resolved. The germline gives CDR1 MNHEY, CDR2 SVGAGI. The V end was cut by 8 bases, the J end by 5 bases, with 13 bases between. CDR3 length equals 13 residues. The CDR3 reads CASRREPYQPQHF. In DNA, the CDR3 is TGTGCCAGCCGTAGGGAGCCATATCAGCCCCAGCATTTT.

This chain uses TRBV24-1 with TRBJ2-2; 7 bases fit TRBD1. The CDR3 consists of 15 residues. Germline assignment: CDR1 KGHDR and CDR2 SFDVKD. V gave up 4 bases and J gave up 0 bases; unmatched junction bases: 1. This CDR3 is CATSDRGTNTGELFF. The CDR3 DNA is TGTGCCACCAGTGACAGGGGGACGAACACCGGGGAGCTGTTTTTT.

This clone has a single count. The J gene is TRBJ2-2, the V gene TRBV5-4; 11 positions match TRBD2. CDR3 length equals 16 residues. V shed 4 bases and J 4 bases; nucleotides not matched to a gene: 6. Germline V gene sequence: CDR1 SGHNT, CDR2 YYREEE (reference sequence). For the CDR3, the DNA is TGTGCCAGCAGCGGCGGGACTAGCGGCGGCACCGGGGAGCTGTTTTTT. Translating it yields CASSGGTSGGTGELFF.

The chain couples TRBV18 to TRBJ1-6, with a weak D call TRBD1 (5 bases). V lost 3 bases and J lost 7, with 16 bases in between. Germline lookup yields CDR1 KGHSH and CDR2 LQKENI. CDR3 length: 16 residues. CDR3: CASSPAGPGGNSPLHF. The CDR3 nucleotides are TGTGCCAGCTCACCGGCCGGGCCGGGGGGGAATTCACCCCTCCACTTT.

V gene TRBV11-2 combines with J gene TRBJ2-7; TRBD2 is a possible D gene (5 bases). The germline V gene has CDR1 SGHAT and CDR2 FQNNGV. Trimming took off 5 bases at V and 2 bases at J, with 13 bases between the two ends. This CDR3 is 14 amino acids long. As DNA, the CDR3 is TGTGCCAGCAGCACCCCGCGGGCTGCCTACGAGCAGTACTTC. This encodes CASSTPRAAYEQYF. The full variable domain, its missing parts supplied by reference TRBV11-2 and TRBJ2-7, is EAGVAQSPRYKIIEKRQSVAFWCNPISGHATLYWYQQILGQGPKLLIQFQNNGVVDDSQLPKDRFSAERLKGVDSTLKIQPAKLEDSAVYLCASSTPRAAYEQYFGPGTRLTVT.

A note on this clone: Distinct nucleotide sequences in the sample also encode this CDR3. The gene calls are TRBV18 and TRBJ2-7, with D tentatively TRBD1 (6 bases). The CDR3 totals 14 residues. CDR1 is KGHSH, CDR2 LQKENI, per germline. With 1 base removed from V and 2 bases from J, the gap between germline ends came to 9 bases. This chain's CDR3 is CASSPRQGTYEQYF. Here the CDR3 DNA reads TGTGCCAGCTCACCACGGCAGGGGACCTACGAGCAGTACTTC.

The chain uses TRBV5-6 and TRBJ1-5; tentatively, D is TRBD1 (5 bases). The CDR3 is made up of 15 amino acids. Trimming pared 4 bases from V and 2 bases from J, leaving 13 bases between. Germline V CDR1 and CDR2: SGHDT, YYEEEE. In DNA, the CDR3 is TGTGCCAGCAGCCCAGGACCGGGGGGCAATCAGCCCCAGCATTTT. Translation: CASSPGPGGNQPQHF.

The rearrangement joins TRBV12-3 or TRBV12-4 to TRBJ2-1, with D maybe TRBD2 (7 bases). CDR3 length equals 12 residues. Trimming cost V 3 bases and J 9 bases, with 9 bases left between them. The CDR3 is CASSFRGAEQFF. The CDR3 region has the DNA TGTGCCAGCAGTTTTCGGGGGGCTGAGCAGTTCTTC.